Many counts were recorded for the clone carrying this TCR beta chain. The entry originates in a study of T-cell reconstitution after alpha-beta-depleted transplantation in children. The TCRbeta library incorporated unique molecular identifiers. MiXCR, applied by TCRdb to the PCR reads, yields one record per CDR3 protein. The table lists around 370,000 distinct CDR3 sequences, about 9.4% of them singletons, with 2% to 3% in the top ten. This CDR3 is built from 13 residues. V gave up 3 bases and J gave up 0 bases, with 5 bases separating them. Germline V gives CDR1 SEHNR, CDR2 FQNEAQ (reference sequence).

This specimen consisted of PBMCs from the stem cell graft donor, obtained from the stem cell graft. The clonotype comes from a human donor who donated a stem cell graft to a child with acute lymphoblastic leukemia. This rearrangement joins TRBV7-9 to TRBJ1-1; D may be TRBD1 (5 bases). Here the CDR3 reads CASSLDMNTEAFF. The CDR3 nucleotides are TGTGCCAGCAGCTTGGACATGAACACTGAAGCTTTCTTT. The whole variable domain, remainder taken from reference TRBV7-9 and TRBJ1-1, is DTGVSQNPRHKITKRGQNVTFRCDPISEHNRLYWYRQTLGQGPEFLTYFQNEAQLEKSRLLSDRFSAERPKGSFSTLEIQRTEQGDSAMYLCASSLDMNTEAFFGQGTRLTVV.